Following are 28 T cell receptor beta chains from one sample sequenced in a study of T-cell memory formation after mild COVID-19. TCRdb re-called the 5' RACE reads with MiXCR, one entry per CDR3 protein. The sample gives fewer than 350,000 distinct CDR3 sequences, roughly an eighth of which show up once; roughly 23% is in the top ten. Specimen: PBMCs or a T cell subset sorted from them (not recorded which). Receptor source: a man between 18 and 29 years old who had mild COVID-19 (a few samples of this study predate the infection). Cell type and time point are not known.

CDR3 loop: CAWSVDRGQPQHF. Here the CDR3 DNA reads TGTGCCTGGAGTGTAGACCGGGGACAGCCCCAGCATTTT. This rearrangement joins TRBV30 to TRBJ1-5; D is undetermined. This CDR3 spans 13 amino acids. CDR1 is GTSNPN and CDR2 is SVGIG in the germline V gene (reference sequence). Trimming removed 0 bases from V and 7 bases from J, with 10 bases in between.

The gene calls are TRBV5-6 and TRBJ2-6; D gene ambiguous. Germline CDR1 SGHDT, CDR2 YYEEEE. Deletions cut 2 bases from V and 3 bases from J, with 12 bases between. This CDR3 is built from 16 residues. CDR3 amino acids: CASSFRAALGANVLTF. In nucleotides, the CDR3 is TGTGCCAGCAGCTTTCGAGCCGCTCTTGGGGCCAACGTCCTGACTTTC.

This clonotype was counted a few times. CDR3 amino acids: CAWSLNTGELFF. The CDR3 coding sequence is TGTGCCTGGAGTCTGAACACCGGGGAGCTGTTTTTT. V is TRBV30 and J is TRBJ2-2; the D is unclear. V was shortened by 2 bases and J by 1 base, with 2 bases between the two germline ends. This CDR3 is built from 12 residues. The V gene's germline CDR1 is GTSNPN and CDR2 SVGIG (reference sequence).

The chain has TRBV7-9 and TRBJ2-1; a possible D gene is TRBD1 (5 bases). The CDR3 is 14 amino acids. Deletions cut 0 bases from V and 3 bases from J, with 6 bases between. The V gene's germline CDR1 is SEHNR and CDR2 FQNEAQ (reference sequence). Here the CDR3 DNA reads TGTGCCAGCAGCTTAGCGGACAACTACAATGAGCAGTTCTTC. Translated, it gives CASSLADNYNEQFF. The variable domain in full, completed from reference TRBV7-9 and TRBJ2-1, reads DTGVSQNPRHKITKRGQNVTFRCDPISEHNRLYWYRQTLGQGPEFLTYFQNEAQLEKSRLLSDRFSAERPKGSFSTLEIQRTEQGDSAMYLCASSLADNYNEQFFGPGTRLTVL.

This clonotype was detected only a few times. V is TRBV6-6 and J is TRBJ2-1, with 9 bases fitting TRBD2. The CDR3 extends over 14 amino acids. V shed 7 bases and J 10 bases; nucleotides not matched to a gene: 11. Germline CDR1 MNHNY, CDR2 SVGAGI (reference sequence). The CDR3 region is CASTGLAGSGEQFF. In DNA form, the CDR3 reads TGTGCCAGCACGGGGCTAGCGGGGTCCGGCGAGCAGTTCTTC.

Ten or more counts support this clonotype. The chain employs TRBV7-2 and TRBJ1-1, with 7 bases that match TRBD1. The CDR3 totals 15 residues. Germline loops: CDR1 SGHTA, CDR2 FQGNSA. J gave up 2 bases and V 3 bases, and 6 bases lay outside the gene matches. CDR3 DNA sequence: TGTGCCAGCAGCTTTAGGGGGCGGCCAAACACTGAAGCTTTCTTT. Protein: CASSFRGRPNTEAFF.

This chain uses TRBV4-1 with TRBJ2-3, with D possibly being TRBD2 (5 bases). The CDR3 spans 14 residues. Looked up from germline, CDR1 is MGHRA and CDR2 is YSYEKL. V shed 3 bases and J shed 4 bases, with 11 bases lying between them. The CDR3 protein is CASSQAGGADTQYF. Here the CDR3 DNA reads TGCGCCAGCAGCCAGGCGGGTGGCGCAGATACGCAGTATTTT.

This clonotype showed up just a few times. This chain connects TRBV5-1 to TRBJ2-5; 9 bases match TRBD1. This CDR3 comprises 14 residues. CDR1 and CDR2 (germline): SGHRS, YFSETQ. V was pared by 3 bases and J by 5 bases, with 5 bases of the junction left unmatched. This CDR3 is CASSWGTGQETQYF. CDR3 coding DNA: TGCGCCAGCAGCTGGGGGACAGGGCAGGAGACCCAGTACTTC.

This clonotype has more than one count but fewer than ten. The DNA for the CDR3 is TGCGCCAGCAGCTTGGGGGGACAGGAGCAGTTCTTC. This gives the protein CASSLGGQEQFF. This chain connects TRBV5-1 to TRBJ2-1; 7 bases match TRBD1. Trimming cost V 0 bases and J 10 bases; bases outside gene matches: 1. The CDR3 totals 12 residues. Germline-derived CDR1 and CDR2 are SGHRS and YFSETQ.

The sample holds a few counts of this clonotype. For the CDR3, the DNA is TGCAGCGTTGAAAAGGGGAGCGGGGGGGAGCAGTACTTC. Residues: CSVEKGSGGEQYF. V usage is TRBV29-1 and J usage is TRBJ2-7, with 9 bases lining up with TRBD2. After removal of 2 bases from V and 7 bases from J, the junction contained 6 bases not matched to a gene. CDR1 SQVTM and CDR2 ANQGSEA come from the germline V gene. The CDR3 extends over 13 amino acids.

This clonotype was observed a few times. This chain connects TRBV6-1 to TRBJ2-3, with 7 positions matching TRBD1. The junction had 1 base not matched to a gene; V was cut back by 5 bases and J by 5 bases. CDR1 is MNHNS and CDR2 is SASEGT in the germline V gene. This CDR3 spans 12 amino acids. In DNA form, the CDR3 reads TGTGCCAGCAGTACAGGGGAAGATACGCAGTATTTT. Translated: CASSTGEDTQYF.

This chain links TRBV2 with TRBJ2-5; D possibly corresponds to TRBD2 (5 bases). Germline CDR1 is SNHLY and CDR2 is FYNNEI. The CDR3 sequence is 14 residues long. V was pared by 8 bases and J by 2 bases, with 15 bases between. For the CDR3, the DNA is TGTGCCAGCGCCCGGACGGGATATCAAGAGACCCAGTACTTC. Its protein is CASARTGYQETQYF.

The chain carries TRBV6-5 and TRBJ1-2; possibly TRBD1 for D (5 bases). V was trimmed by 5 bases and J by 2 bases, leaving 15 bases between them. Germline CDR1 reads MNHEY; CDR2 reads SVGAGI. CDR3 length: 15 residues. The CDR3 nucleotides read TGTGCCAGCAGTCGGCCCCGGGGCGCAAACTATGGCTACACCTTC. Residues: CASSRPRGANYGYTF.

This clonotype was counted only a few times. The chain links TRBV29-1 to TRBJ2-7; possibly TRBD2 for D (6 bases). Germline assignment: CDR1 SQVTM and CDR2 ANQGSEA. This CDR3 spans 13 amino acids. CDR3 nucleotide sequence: TGCAGAAACGGCGGGGATACCCCCTACGAGCAGTACGTC. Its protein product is CRNGGDTPYEQYV.

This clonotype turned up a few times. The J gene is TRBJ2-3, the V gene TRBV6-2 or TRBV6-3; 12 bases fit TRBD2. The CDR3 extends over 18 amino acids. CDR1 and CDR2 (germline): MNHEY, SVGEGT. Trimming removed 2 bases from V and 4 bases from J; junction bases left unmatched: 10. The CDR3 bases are TGTGCCAGCAGTTACCCCCTACTGACTAGCGGGGGCGCAGATACGCAGTATTTT. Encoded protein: CASSYPLLTSGGADTQYF.

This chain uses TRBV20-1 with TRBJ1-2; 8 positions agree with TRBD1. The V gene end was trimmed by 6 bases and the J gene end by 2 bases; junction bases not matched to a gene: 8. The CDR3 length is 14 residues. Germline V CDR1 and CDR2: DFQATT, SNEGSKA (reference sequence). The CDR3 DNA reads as TGCAGTGCCCCGATCAGGGGGCTGAACTATGGCTACACCTTC. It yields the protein CSAPIRGLNYGYTF.

The CDR3 region is CASGGTATQETQYF. The CDR3 coding sequence is TGTGCCAGCGGTGGGACAGCCACCCAAGAGACCCAGTACTTC. The chain joins TRBV12-3 or TRBV12-4 to TRBJ2-5; 7 nucleotides line up with TRBD1. Unmatched junction bases numbered 7, after V lost 8 bases and J lost 1 base. The CDR3 totals 14 residues.

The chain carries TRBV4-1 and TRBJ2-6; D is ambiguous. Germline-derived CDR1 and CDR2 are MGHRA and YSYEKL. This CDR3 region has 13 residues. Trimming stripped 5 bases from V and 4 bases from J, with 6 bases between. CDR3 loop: CASSTGGANVLTF. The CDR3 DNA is TGCGCCAGCAGCACCGGGGGGGCCAACGTCCTGACTTTC.

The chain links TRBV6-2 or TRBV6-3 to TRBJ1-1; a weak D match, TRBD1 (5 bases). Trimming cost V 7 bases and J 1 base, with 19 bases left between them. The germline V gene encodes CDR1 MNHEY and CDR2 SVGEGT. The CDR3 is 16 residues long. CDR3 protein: CASTPWGKGENTEAFF. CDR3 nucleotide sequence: TGTGCCAGCACTCCGTGGGGCAAAGGGGAGAACACTGAAGCTTTCTTT.

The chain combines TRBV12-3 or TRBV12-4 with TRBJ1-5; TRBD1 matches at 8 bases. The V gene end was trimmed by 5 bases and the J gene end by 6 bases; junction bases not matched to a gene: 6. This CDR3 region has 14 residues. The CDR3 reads CASSLRQGTQPQHF. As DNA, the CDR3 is TGTGCCAGCAGTCTGCGACAGGGGACTCAGCCCCAGCATTTT.

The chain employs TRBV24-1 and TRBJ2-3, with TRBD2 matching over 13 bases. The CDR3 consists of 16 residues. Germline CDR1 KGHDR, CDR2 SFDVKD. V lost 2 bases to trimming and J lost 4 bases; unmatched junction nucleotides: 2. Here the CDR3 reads CATSDWTSGGADTQYF. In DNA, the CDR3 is TGTGCCACCAGTGATTGGACTAGCGGGGGAGCAGATACGCAGTATTTT.

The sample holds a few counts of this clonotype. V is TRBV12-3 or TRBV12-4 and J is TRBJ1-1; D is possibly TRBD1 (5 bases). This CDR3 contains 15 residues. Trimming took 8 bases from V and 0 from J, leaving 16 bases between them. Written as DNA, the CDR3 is TGTGCCAGCTCGGGGGTAAATCTGGTGAACACTGAAGCTTTCTTT. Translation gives CASSGVNLVNTEAFF.

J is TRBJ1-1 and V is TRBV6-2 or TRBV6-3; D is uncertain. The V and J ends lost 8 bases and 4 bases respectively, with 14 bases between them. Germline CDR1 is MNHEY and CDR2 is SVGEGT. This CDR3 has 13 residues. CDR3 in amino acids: CASLGTLVTEAFF. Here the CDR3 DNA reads TGTGCCAGCCTCGGTACATTGGTCACTGAAGCTTTCTTT.

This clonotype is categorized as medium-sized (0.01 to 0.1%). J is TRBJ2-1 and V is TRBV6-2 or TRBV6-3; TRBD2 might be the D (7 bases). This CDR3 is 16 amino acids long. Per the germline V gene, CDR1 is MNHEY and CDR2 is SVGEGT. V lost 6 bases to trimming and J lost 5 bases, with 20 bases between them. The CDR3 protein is CASRYLAEGGHNEQFF. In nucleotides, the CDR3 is TGTGCCAGCAGATACCTAGCGGAGGGGGGGCACAATGAGCAGTTCTTC.

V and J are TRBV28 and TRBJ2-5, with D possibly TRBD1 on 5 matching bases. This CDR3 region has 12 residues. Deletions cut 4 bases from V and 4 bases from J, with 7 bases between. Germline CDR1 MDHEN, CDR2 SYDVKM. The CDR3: CASSWQGETQYF. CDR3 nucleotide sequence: TGTGCCAGCAGTTGGCAGGGAGAGACCCAGTACTTC. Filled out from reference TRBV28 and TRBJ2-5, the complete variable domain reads DVKVTQSSRYLVKRTGEKVFLECVQDMDHENMFWYRQDPGLGLRLIYFSYDVKMKEKGDIPEGYSVSREKKERFSLILESASTNQTSMYLCASSWQGETQYFGPGTRLLVL.

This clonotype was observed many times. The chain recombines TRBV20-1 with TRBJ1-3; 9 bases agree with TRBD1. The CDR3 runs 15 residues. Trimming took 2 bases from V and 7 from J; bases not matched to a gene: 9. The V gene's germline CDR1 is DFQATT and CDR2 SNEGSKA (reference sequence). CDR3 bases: TGCAGTGCTAGAACGGCCGGGACAGGGACGAACACCATATATTTT. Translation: CSARTAGTGTNTIYF.

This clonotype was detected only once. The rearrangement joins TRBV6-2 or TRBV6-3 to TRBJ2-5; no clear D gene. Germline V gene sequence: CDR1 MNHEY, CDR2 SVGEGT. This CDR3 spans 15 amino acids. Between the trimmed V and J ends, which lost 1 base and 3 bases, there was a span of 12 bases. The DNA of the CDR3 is TGTGCCAGCAGTTACTACCAGGTCCGGGAAGAGACCCAGTACTTC. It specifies CASSYYQVREETQYF.

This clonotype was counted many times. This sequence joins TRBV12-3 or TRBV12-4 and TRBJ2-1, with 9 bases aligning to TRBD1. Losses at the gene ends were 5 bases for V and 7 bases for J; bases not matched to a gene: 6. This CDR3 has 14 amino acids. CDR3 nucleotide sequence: TGTGCCAGCAGTCTAGGACAGGGGAAAAATGAGCAGTTCTTC. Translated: CASSLGQGKNEQFF.